What follows describes a single T cell receptor (beta chain). Measured with immunoSEQ multiplex PCR; TCRdb has only the in-frame clones, and not every one. The sample consists of about 270,000 clones, 75% to 90% of them appearing once. The data were taken from a study of blood T cell repertoires in COVID-19. Study context: T cells, B-cell-depleted T cells, or PBMCs provided the cDNA or gDNA that served as material.

Unmatched junction bases numbered 6, after V lost 4 bases and J lost 7 bases. CDR3 length: 14 amino acids. CDR1 and CDR2 from the germline V gene are GTSNPN and SVGIG (reference sequence). Recruited during active infection, patients (from Seattle) were subsequently followed longitudinally. The sequence was obtained from a woman aged 65 to 85 with COVID-19, enrolled during active disease. The chain joins TRBV30 to TRBJ1-3; 11 bases fit TRBD1. Source material: peripheral blood. The CDR3: CAWNLRDRGNTIYF. Here the CDR3 DNA reads TGTGCCTGGAACCTTCGGGACAGGGGGAACACCATATATTTT.